Below, one TCR beta chain is given with its context. What antigen it recognizes has not been identified. Base-call qualities are not available, and no considerably larger clone is one nucleotide away. The cohort consisted of 666 healthy bone marrow donors. Cohort members were all nominally healthy when sampled, although unrecorded immune exposures were likely present. The donor tested CMV seronegative, placing the donor among the 350 or so seronegative members of the cohort. Every donor gave a peripheral blood sample, and the peripheral blood mononuclear cells from that sample were used for TCR beta sequencing. The Qiagen DNeasy Blood Extraction Kit was used to extract genomic DNA from the blood cell samples. These data originate in a study of cytomegalovirus exposure and HLA in healthy donors (TCRdb year 2017). Study-wide context: According to an earlier analysis of several hundred of the donors, about 180 million T cells yielded roughly 110 million unique TCR beta sequences and less than 300 Gb of sequence data. About 300 gigabases of sequencing data and 91 million or so unique TCR sequences made up an early release that covered under 750 HLA-typed donors. Among the approximately 400 genotyped donors, around 81% belonged to the genetic ancestry cluster associated with self-reported Caucasian donors. The aim of the study was to test whether cataloging public T cell receptors could identify signatures of past pathogen exposure. The T cell repertoires of 666 subjects were profiled by immunosequencing and related to cytomegalovirus serostatus. Besides the first cohort of under 700 subjects, a separate validation cohort made up of roughly 130 different subjects was used. To predict cytomegalovirus infection status, the study brought together high-throughput TCR immunosequencing, statistical association of individual TCRs with disease status, and machine learning. A later analysis re-examined previously published TCR beta repertoires from over 500 donors and added high-resolution HLA genotyping to investigate patterns of TCR occurrence. Rather than using new phenotypic data, the later analysis identified candidate immune exposures from TCR beta sequences and from how often those sequences occurred across donors. In an earlier analysis of 550 to 700 of the donors, high-throughput TCR beta sequencing was used to judge whether each TCR beta V gene segment behaved as functional or pseudogenic. Donor age, sex, ethnicity and CMV serostatus were compiled together with the repertoire data. In a later genetic analysis, genome-wide SNP genotypes for about 65% of the roughly 700 donors were used, and that subset was treated as a discovery cohort. All discovery cohort repertoires had been generated on a single sequencing platform. HLA typing included class I and class II loci at four-digit resolution. Typing coverage differed by locus: A, B, C, DRB1 and DQB1 were typed in roughly 629-630 donors, DQA1 in 500 to 550, DPA1 in 600 to 610, and DPB1 in 450 to 490. Roughly 5 DR-DQ haplotypes were handled as single units for association and clustering, since linkage in the cohort was strong. Among about 400 genotyped donors of the cohort, an average of around 250,000 unique TCR beta nucleotide sequences was sequenced per donor, of which about 20% were non-productive. Paper-wide results and their limitations: The authors suggested that the approach could potentially be extended to other disease states and immunological phenotypes. This cohort had only TCR beta chains sequenced, and the lack of alpha or paired-chain data limited which features could be detected. Broadly in line with IMGT annotations, most TCR beta V segments showed up in productive rearrangements about 90% or about 30% of the time in an earlier analysis of under 700 of the donors. In a later analysis, most CMV-associated TCR beta chains were found to appear HLA-restricted, with HLA associations seemingly driven largely by CMV exposure. A cluster of highly shared sequence variants was judged likely to be a technical artifact of the sequencing pipeline. Because counts were too low, some 17 rarely observed V segments, including chromosome 9 orphons, were left out of the earlier analysis of approximately 500 of the donors. In vitro tests confirmed that three of the cytomegalovirus-associated TCR beta chains recognize cytomegalovirus antigens. According to a later genetic analysis, donors in an Asian-associated ancestry cluster had fewer N-insertions in productive TCRs than the approximately 700-donor mean. The classifier was reported to diagnose cytomegalovirus status with high specificity and sensitivity in both the original cohort and the validation cohort. Immune exposure information for the cohort was limited to CMV serostatus. Presence/absence analyses assumed roughly uniform sequencing depth across donors, an assumption that may not hold. A later genetic analysis associated a missense DCLRE1C variant with V-gene and J-gene trimming of TCR beta chains, and an independent cohort replicated the association. Because some donors lacked HLA typing at each locus, the association tests relied only on the typed subset. While some public TCRs were present in many individuals, most TCR sequences turned up only very rarely across donors. A further reported finding was that TCR beta sequences accurately predicted the HLA-A and HLA-B alleles for most subjects in the first cohort. Strong co-occurrence of HLA alleles, especially DR and DQ, made assigning TCR associations to individual alleles difficult. Correlated functional status among segregating V segments might reflect linkage disequilibrium, but an unknown experimental factor could not be ruled out. Compared with equally common non-associated chains, HLA-associated TCR beta chains in a later analysis were more clonally expanded and had lower generation probabilities. A total of 150 to 200 TCR beta chains were listed by the study as associated with cytomegalovirus. A later analysis associated about 16,000 TCR beta sequences with specific HLA alleles at a false discovery rate of 0.05. In a later analysis, several top co-occurrence clusters were reported to appear linked to parvovirus B19, influenza, CMV and Epstein-Barr virus. According to a later analysis, TCR association rates differed among HLA loci, with DRB1 alleles showing the most associated TCRs and HLA-C alleles showing the fewest.

The library was made by the immunoSEQ multiplex PCR assay. A mixture of 60 forward primers for TCR Vbeta segments and 13 reverse primers for TCR Jbeta segments was used in the multiplex PCR. Amplification of the CDR3 region of rearranged TCR beta genes was performed with a multiplex PCR assay on genomic DNA. The Illumina HiSeq System was used to sequence the amplified TCR beta libraries as 87-base-pair reads. On the authors' methods: A later analysis counted around 72 million unique TCR beta chains across the 670 or so repertoires, and around 9.9 million of these chains were shared by at least two donors. To remove PCR and sequencing errors, raw reads were error-corrected and collapsed into unique sequences using a nearest-neighbor algorithm that merged closely related sequences. To assign V, D and J gene segments, CDR3 sequences were aligned to IMGT reference sequences. For a sequence to be retained, at least a six-nucleotide match to both a V gene segment and a J gene segment was required. A rearrangement was called productive if the CDR3 had no stop codons and remained in frame with V and J, and every other rearrangement was called non-productive. CDR3 was defined by IMGT convention, running from the second conserved V-encoded cysteine to the conserved J-encoded phenylalanine. The earlier analysis of about 620 of the donors excluded sequences that lacked an unambiguous match to a single V gene segment. An earlier analysis of 587 of the donors classified V segments as functional when productive rearrangements were above 56.7% and as segregating when the standard deviation between donors was above 5%. To diagnose cytomegalovirus status from the catalog of TCR beta chain sequences, a statistical classification framework was built. V and J gene assignment, in a later analysis, came from comparing TCR nucleotide sequences with IMGT/GENE-DB human TR gene sequences. The TCRdist pipeline was used in a later analysis to assign CDR3 sequences and most-parsimonious VDJ recombination scenarios. In a later analysis, each TCR beta chain was defined by its CDR3 amino acid sequence together with its V-gene family, and reads without a unique V-gene family were excluded. To address suspected cross-contamination and a sequencing artifact, a later analysis removed roughly 640 highly shared, low-generation-probability nucleotide sequences. In a later analysis, a clonal expansion index for each public chain was calculated from normalized within-repertoire ranks of inferred template counts. In a later analysis, generation probabilities were computed with a VDJ recombination model fitted to out-of-frame rearrangements, and the resulting probabilities were checked against IGoR. In a later analysis, hypergeometric tests were used to score TCR-TCR, TCR-HLA and TCR-CMV co-occurrence, with a repertoire-size bias correction applied to TCR pairs. A later analysis estimated false discovery rates by permuting HLA or CMV assignments 20 times. In a later analysis, co-occurring TCRs were grouped using DBSCAN, and TCRdist sequence similarity was added for clustering within HLA-allele-positive subsets. Repertoires with fewer than 30,000 or more than 120,000 public chains were left out of co-occurrence clustering, as were about five repertoires with anomalous nucleotide sharing. This immuneACCESS table, as held by TCRdb, lists in-frame sequences with V and J called but not all clones. Of the missing ones, under half trace to an unresolved V gene in checked studies; the others have no known cause. That table gives V, J and clone size, and the DNA gave D and trimming. The sample includes about 160,000 clones, with 76% observed a single time. The ten largest clones represent over 1.1% of the sample.

The TCR sequence derives from a man aged 60-69 years in good health and CMV-seronegative. The sequenced sample consisted of PBMCs.

CDR3 reads: CASSQFPRNTEAFF. Here is the DNA: TGCGCCAGCAGCCAATTTCCCCGGAACACTGAAGCTTTCTTT. This chain joins TRBV4-1 to TRBJ1-1; no D segment can be confidently identified. The germline V gene provides CDR1 MGHRA and CDR2 YSYEKL. V was cut back by 2 bases and J by 1 base, leaving a gap of 8 bases between them. From cysteine to phenylalanine, the CDR3 is 14 amino acids long. Of all the DNA, just the CDR3 is kept, 42 bases in frame from base 1.